Below are 3 T cell receptor beta chains sequenced from a single sample in a study of T cell responses to AZD1222 COVID-19 vaccine (dated by TCRdb to the early 2020s). To prepare the library, the immunoSEQ multiplex PCR assay was applied. TCRdb carries this immuneACCESS record with in-frame sequences only. Its versions omit some clonotypes, under half of them owing to an unresolved V gene in the studies checked, with the rest unexplained. This sample comprises some 120,000 clones, roughly 85% of them detected only once. The ten largest account for approximately 8% of the sample. The sample's time point label is to be understood as: baseline before first vaccination. The sample in question was peripheral blood, obtained on day 0 of AZD1222 vaccination. The receptors were sampled from an adult in good health.

The chain joins TRBV9 to TRBJ2-3, with D unclear. V shed 0 bases and J shed 1 base, with 3 bases lying between them. Germline CDR1 is SGDLS and CDR2 is YYNGEE. This CDR3 has 13 amino acids. In DNA, the CDR3 is TGTGCCAGCAGCGTAGTGGGCACAGATACGCAGTATTTT. It translates to CASSVVGTDTQYF. The variable domain in full, with the rest retrieved from reference TRBV9 and TRBJ2-3, is DSGVTQTPKHLITATGQRVTLRCSPRSGDLSVYWYQQSLDQGLQFLIQYYNGEERAKGNILERFSAQQFPDLHSELNLSSLELGDSALYFCASSVVGTDTQYFGPGTRLTVL.

This clone has just one count. J is TRBJ1-5 and V is TRBV6-5; 8 bases agree with TRBD1. The germline gives CDR1 MNHEY, CDR2 SVGAGI. Trimming took 8 bases from V and 2 from J; bases not matched to a gene: 8. The CDR3 extends over 15 amino acids. In DNA, the CDR3 is TGTGCCAGCGGTCAGGGGGCGTTTGGCAATCAGCCCCAGCATTTT. This translates into CASGQGAFGNQPQHF.

The chain is built from TRBV27 and TRBJ2-6, with D maybe TRBD1 (6 bases). V was trimmed by 5 bases and J by 0 bases, leaving 14 bases between them. Germline CDR1 reads MNHEY; CDR2 reads SMNVEV (reference sequence). The CDR3 covers 17 residues. As DNA, the CDR3 is TGTGCCAGCAGTATCGAACAGGGTGGCTCTGGGGCCAACGTCCTGACTTTC. The encoded protein is CASSIEQGGSGANVLTF.